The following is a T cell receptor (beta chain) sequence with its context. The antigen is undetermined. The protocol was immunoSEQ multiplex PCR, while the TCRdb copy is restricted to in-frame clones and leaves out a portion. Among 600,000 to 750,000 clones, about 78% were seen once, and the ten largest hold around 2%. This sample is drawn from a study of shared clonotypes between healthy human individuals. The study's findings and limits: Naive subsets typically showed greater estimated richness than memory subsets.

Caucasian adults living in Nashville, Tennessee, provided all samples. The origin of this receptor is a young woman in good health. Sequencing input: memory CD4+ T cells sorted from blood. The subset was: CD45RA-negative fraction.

The CDR3 reads CASSSSGGSGYTF. Here the CDR3 DNA reads TGTGCCAGCAGCTCATCAGGGGGAAGTGGCTACACCTTC. The gene calls are TRBV7-2 and TRBJ1-2, with 7 bases identical to TRBD1. Looked up from germline, CDR1 is SGHTA and CDR2 is FQGNSA. Germline trimming cut 4 bases from V and 7 bases from J; bases unmatched to any gene: 6. This CDR3 comprises 13 residues.